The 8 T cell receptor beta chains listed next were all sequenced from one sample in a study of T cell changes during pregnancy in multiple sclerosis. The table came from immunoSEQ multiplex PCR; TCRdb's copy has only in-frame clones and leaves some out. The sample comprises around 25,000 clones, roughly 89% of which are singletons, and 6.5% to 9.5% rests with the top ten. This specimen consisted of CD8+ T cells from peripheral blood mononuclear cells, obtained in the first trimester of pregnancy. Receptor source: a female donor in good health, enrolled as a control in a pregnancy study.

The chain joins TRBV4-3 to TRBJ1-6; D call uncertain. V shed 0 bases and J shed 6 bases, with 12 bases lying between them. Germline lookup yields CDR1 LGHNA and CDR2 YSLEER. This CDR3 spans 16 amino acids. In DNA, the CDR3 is TGCGCCAGCAGCCAAGAAATTGGCAGCGGTAATTCACCCCTCCACTTT. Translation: CASSQEIGSGNSPLHF.

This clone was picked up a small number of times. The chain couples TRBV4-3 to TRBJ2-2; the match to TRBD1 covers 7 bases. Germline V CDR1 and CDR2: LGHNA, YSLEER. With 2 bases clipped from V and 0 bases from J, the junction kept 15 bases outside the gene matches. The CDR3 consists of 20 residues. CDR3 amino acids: CASSQSTGPPSGANTGELFF. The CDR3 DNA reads TGCGCCAGCAGCCAATCGACAGGGCCGCCGAGCGGCGCGAACACCGGGGAGCTGTTTTTT.

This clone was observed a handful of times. CDR3 DNA sequence: TGTGCCAGCAGTTTAGTCAGGGAGGCAAGCTACACCTTC. Translated, it gives CASSLVREASYTF. The chain has TRBV27 and TRBJ1-2; a weak D match, TRBD1 (5 bases). The CDR3 runs to 13 residues. Germline CDR1 is MNHEY and CDR2 is SMNVEV (reference sequence). V was clipped by 2 bases and J by 9 bases, with 13 bases between them.

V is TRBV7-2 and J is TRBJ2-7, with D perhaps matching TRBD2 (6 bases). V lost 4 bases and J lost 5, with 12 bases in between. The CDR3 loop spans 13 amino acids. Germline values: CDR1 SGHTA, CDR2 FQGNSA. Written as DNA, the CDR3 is TGTGCCAGCAGCTGGGGACTCGGCAACGAGCAGTACTTC. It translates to CASSWGLGNEQYF.

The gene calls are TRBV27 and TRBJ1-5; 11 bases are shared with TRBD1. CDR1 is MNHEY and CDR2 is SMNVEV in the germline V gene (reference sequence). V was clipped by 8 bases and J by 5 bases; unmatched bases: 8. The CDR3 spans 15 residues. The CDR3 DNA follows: TGTGCCAGCTCTTGGACAGGGGGCTTATATCAGCCCCAGCATTTT. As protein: CASSWTGGLYQPQHF.

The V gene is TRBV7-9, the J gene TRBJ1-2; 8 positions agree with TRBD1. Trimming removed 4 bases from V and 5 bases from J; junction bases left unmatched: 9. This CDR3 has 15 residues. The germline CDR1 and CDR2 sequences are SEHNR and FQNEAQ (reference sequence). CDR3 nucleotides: TGTGCCAGCAGCTCATTCAGGGGACAGGCGTATGGCTACACCTTC. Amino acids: CASSSFRGQAYGYTF.

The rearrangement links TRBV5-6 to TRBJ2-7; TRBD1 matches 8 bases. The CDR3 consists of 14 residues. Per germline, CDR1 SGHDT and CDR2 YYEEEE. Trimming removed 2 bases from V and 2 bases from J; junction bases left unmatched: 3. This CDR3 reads CASSFGQGTYEQYF. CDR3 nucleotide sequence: TGTGCCAGCAGCTTCGGACAGGGAACCTACGAGCAGTACTTC.

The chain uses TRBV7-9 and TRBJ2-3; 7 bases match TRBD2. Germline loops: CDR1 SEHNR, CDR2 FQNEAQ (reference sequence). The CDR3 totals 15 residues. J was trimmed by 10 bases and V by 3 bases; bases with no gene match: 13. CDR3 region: CASSLGGMGRDPQYF. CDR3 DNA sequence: TGTGCCAGCAGCTTGGGGGGGATGGGCCGGGACCCGCAGTATTTT. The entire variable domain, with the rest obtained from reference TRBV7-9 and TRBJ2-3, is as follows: DTGVSQNPRHKITKRGQNVTFRCDPISEHNRLYWYRQTLGQGPEFLTYFQNEAQLEKSRLLSDRFSAERPKGSFSTLEIQRTEQGDSAMYLCASSLGGMGRDPQYFGPGTRLTVL.